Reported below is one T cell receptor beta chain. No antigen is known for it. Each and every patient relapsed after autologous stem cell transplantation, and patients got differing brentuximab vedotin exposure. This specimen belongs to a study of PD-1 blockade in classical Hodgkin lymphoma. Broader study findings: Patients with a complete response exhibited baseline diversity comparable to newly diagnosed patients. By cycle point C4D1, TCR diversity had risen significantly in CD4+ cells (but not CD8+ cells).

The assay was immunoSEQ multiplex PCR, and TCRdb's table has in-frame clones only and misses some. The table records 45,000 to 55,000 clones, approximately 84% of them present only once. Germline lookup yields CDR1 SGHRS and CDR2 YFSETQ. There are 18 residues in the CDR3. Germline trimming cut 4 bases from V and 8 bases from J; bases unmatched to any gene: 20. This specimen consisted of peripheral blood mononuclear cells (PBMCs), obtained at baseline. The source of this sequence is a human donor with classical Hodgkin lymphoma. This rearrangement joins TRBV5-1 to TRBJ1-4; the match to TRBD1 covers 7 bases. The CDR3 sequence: CASSLQRDSATSSEKLFF. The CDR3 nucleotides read TGCGCCAGCAGCCTCCAACGGGACAGTGCCACGAGTTCGGAAAAACTGTTTTTT.